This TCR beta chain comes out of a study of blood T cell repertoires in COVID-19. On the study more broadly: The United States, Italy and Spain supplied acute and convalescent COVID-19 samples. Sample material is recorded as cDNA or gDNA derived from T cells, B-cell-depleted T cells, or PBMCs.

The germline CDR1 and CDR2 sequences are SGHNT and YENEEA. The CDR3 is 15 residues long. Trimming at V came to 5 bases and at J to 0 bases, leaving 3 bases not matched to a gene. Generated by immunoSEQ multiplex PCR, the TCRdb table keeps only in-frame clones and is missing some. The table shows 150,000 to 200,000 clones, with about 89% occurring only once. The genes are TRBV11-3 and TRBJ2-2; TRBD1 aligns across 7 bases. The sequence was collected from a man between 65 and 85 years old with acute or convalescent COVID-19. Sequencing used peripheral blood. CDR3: CASSPRGTNTGELFF. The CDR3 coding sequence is TGTGCCAGCAGCCCCAGGGGGACGAACACCGGGGAGCTGTTTTTT.